The clone carrying this T cell receptor beta chain has only one observation. Sequencing used immunoSEQ multiplex PCR; TCRdb keeps in-frame clones, though not all of them. Of 150,000 to 200,000 clones in the sample, around 91% were seen once. The data derive from a study of blood T cell repertoires in COVID-19. The CDR3 has 14 residues. CDR1 is SGHTA and CDR2 is FQGTGA in the germline V gene. V lost 4 bases and J lost 6; bases outside the gene matches: 6. The chain employs TRBV7-3 and TRBJ2-1; 7 positions agree with TRBD2. The source material was peripheral blood. The TCR was taken from a man aged 45 to 65 with acute or convalescent COVID-19. CDR3 nucleotide sequence: TGTGCCAGCAGCTCTAGCGCGGGGGTCAATGAGCAGTTCTTC. It yields the protein CASSSSAGVNEQFF.